Listed here are 16 T cell receptor beta chains from one sample, sequenced in a study of CD8 T cell repertoires and HIV-1 epitope variants. No antigen has been assigned to these receptors. Some clones are missing from TCRdb's copy, which holds only in-frame ones; the method was immunoSEQ multiplex PCR. The top ten hold less than 50% of the sample, which has more than 2,000 clones, about three fifths seen once. The sequenced sample was cultured CD8+ T cells derived from PBMCs. The source is a male donor with HIV.

This rearrangement joins TRBV10-1 to TRBJ2-3; D tentatively reads TRBD1 or TRBD2 (5 bases each). The germline gives CDR1 WNHNN, CDR2 SYGVQD (reference sequence). The CDR3 is 12 residues long. Trimming stripped 2 bases from V and 5 bases from J, with 5 bases between. The CDR3 protein is CASSEGGDTQYF. In DNA form, the CDR3 reads TGCGCCAGCAGTGAGGGGGGAGATACGCAGTATTTT.

This chain connects TRBV28 to TRBJ2-7, with TRBD2 matching over 7 bases. This CDR3 region has 14 residues. V lost 6 bases, J lost 2 bases, and 7 bases stayed unmatched. Germline assignment: CDR1 MDHEN and CDR2 SYDVKM. The CDR3 is CASSHGGSPYEQYF. Written as DNA, the CDR3 is TGTGCCAGCAGCCATGGCGGGAGCCCCTACGAGCAGTACTTC.

This clone showed up just a few times. The CDR3 bases are TGTGCCAGTAGTCCGGCTGGGGCCAACGTCCTGACTTTC. This translates into CASSPAGANVLTF. The chain has TRBV19 and TRBJ2-6; D uncertain. The CDR3 spans 13 residues. V was trimmed by 5 bases and J by 2 bases, leaving 4 bases between them. Germline V gives CDR1 LNHDA, CDR2 SQIVND (reference sequence).

The V call is TRBV28, the J call TRBJ2-4; TRBD1 matches 8 bases. The CDR3 has 13 amino acids. V lost 6 bases, J lost 9 bases, and 7 bases stayed unmatched. In germline, CDR1 is MDHEN, CDR2 SYDVKM. The CDR3 here is CASRTFDRGIQYF. CDR3 DNA sequence: TGTGCCAGCAGAACCTTCGACAGGGGCATTCAGTACTTC.

This rearrangement joins TRBV28 to TRBJ2-3; possibly TRBD1 or TRBD2 for D (5 bases each). V lost 7 bases and J 2 bases, leaving 13 bases between the germline ends. Germline V gives CDR1 MDHEN, CDR2 SYDVKM. The CDR3 totals 14 residues. The CDR3 spells CASTLGDDTDTQYF. The CDR3 bases are TGTGCCAGCACCCTGGGGGATGACACAGATACGCAGTATTTT.

This sequence joins TRBV9 and TRBJ1-1; D may be TRBD1 (6 bases). This CDR3 region has 16 residues. The germline gives CDR1 SGDLS, CDR2 YYNGEE. The V gene lost 3 bases and the J gene lost 0 bases, with 15 bases spanning the gap. CDR3: CASSEQGHGLNTEAFF. The CDR3 DNA sequence: TGTGCCAGCAGCGAACAGGGCCATGGGTTGAACACTGAAGCTTTCTTT.

This clone was found a few times. The genes are TRBV7-9 and TRBJ1-5; unclear D gene. The CDR3 consists of 12 residues. Germline CDR1 is SEHNR and CDR2 is FQNEAQ (reference sequence). The V end lost 1 base, the J end lost 2 bases, and 0 bases lay between the germline ends. CDR3 loop: CASSLGNQPQHF. The CDR3 DNA reads as TGTGCCAGCAGCTTAGGCAATCAGCCCCAGCATTTT.

The V call is TRBV7-6, the J call TRBJ2-1; D remains ambiguous. V lost 5 bases to trimming and J lost 0 bases, with 14 bases between them. This CDR3 comprises 16 residues. Germline values: CDR1 SGHVS, CDR2 FNYEAQ. The DNA of the CDR3 is TGTGCCAGCAGCCCTTCCCTGGTTGGCTCCTACAATGAGCAGTTCTTC. It yields the protein CASSPSLVGSYNEQFF.

This CDR3 is CASSLTGNYGYTF. In nucleotides, the CDR3 is TGTGCCAGCAGCCTCACAGGAAACTATGGCTACACCTTC. V gene TRBV6-5 combines with J gene TRBJ1-2; D perhaps matches TRBD1 (5 bases). Deletions cut 6 bases from V and 2 bases from J, with 10 bases between. CDR1 MNHEY and CDR2 SVGAGI come from the germline V gene. The CDR3 length is 13 residues.

This clone is large. The genes are TRBV19 and TRBJ2-7; 11 nucleotides agree with TRBD2. Germline values: CDR1 LNHDA, CDR2 SQIVND (reference sequence). CDR3 length: 15 residues. The V and J ends lost 3 bases and 4 bases, in that order; junction bases with no gene match: 5. CDR3: CASSIRLAGIYEQYF. The CDR3 bases are TGTGCCAGTAGTATCCGACTAGCGGGGATTTACGAGCAGTACTTC.

This clone was observed a few times. The chain carries TRBV7-9 and TRBJ2-2, with a tentative D call TRBD1 (5 bases). Deletions cut 5 bases from V and 3 bases from J, with 16 bases between. Germline V CDR1 and CDR2: SEHNR, FQNEAQ (reference sequence). CDR3 size: 16 residues. CDR3 sequence (DNA): TGTGCCAGCAGCCACATTAAGGGGCGCGACACCGGGGAGCTGTTTTTT. Translated, it gives CASSHIKGRDTGELFF.

This clone was detected only once. This chain uses TRBV15 with TRBJ2-1; the match to TRBD2 covers 9 bases. Germline V gene lookup returns CDR1 LNHNV and CDR2 YYDKDF (reference sequence). The CDR3 extends over 17 amino acids. V was clipped by 0 bases and J by 6 bases; unmatched bases: 9. CDR3 sequence: CATSRDLAREGSNEQFF. The CDR3 nucleotides read TGTGCCACCAGCAGAGACCTGGCGCGGGAGGGCTCCAATGAGCAGTTCTTC.

The V and J genes are TRBV23-1 and TRBJ1-3, with a tentative D call TRBD1 (5 bases). TRBV23-1 is sorted into the ORF group, with uncertain function. Trimming removed 8 bases from V and 0 bases from J, with 20 bases in between. CDR3 length: 17 residues. The CDR3 DNA sequence: TGCGCCAGCCAACCATGGAAAAGACAGTTCTCTGGAAACACCATATATTTT. Amino acid sequence: CASQPWKRQFSGNTIYF.

This clone came up once. The V gene is TRBV6-1, the J gene TRBJ2-3; D remains ambiguous. Per germline, CDR1 MNHNS and CDR2 SASEGT. CDR3 length: 15 amino acids. Between the trimmed V and J ends, which lost 0 bases and 1 base, there was a span of 8 bases. The CDR3: CASSEARVGTDTQYF. The CDR3 region has the DNA TGTGCCAGCAGTGAAGCAAGGGTAGGCACAGATACGCAGTATTTT.

This clone was seen more than once but under ten times. V is TRBV30 and J is TRBJ2-7; either TRBD1 or TRBD2 may fit D (5 bases each). Germline CDR1 is GTSNPN and CDR2 is SVGIG (reference sequence). Trimming left V 3 bases short and J 3 bases short, with 9 bases between. The CDR3 extends over 12 amino acids. The chain's CDR3 is CAWSGDGYEQYF. DNA for the CDR3: TGTGCCTGGAGCGGGGACGGCTACGAGCAGTACTTC.

The V and J genes are TRBV5-1 and TRBJ1-1; 10 bases are a match to TRBD1. The germline gives CDR1 SGHRS, CDR2 YFSETQ. This CDR3 comprises 16 residues. With V trimmed by 3 bases and J by 4 bases, 9 bases remained unmatched. In DNA form, the CDR3 reads TGCGCCAGCAGCTCATCGACAGGGGGCGGGAGCACTGAAGCTTTCTTT. Translated: CASSSSTGGGSTEAFF.